A selection of T cell receptor beta chains follows, all from one sample in a study of T cell repertoires in cytomegalovirus infection. Via MiXCR, TCRdb re-called the reads, giving one row per CDR3 protein. Seen here are about 490,000 distinct CDR3 sequences, more than 20% observed once, and the top ten hold roughly 13%. The sequenced material came from PBMCs. These TCRs come from a human donor in good health (CMV status not recorded). Some clones in this sample may be carry-over from other donors' samples. CDR3s leave out the opening cysteine and the closing phenylalanine or tryptophan.

J gene	V gene	CDR3 protein
TRBJ2-7	TRBV10-3	AISESRQVRGEQY
TRBJ1-5	TRBV20-1	SARQTGGGQPQH
TRBJ2-3	TRBV12-3/TRBV12-4	ASSLASLPTAQY
TRBJ2-5	TRBV7-6	ASSLDHWRTSGKETQY
TRBJ2-7	TRBV7-9	ASSSGTSYEQY
TRBJ2-1	TRBV6-1	ASSGTSRSYEQF
TRBJ2-7	TRBV7-6	ASSFRAGEQY
TRBJ2-1	TRBV29-1	SVAGLAGGPREQF
TRBJ2-2	TRBV7-8	ASSLRLAPNTGELF
TRBJ1-2	TRBV6-6	ASSRDRQIYGYT
TRBJ1-2	TRBV29-1	SANLRGGAGYT
TRBJ1-1	TRBV19	ASKGGAVLNTEAF
TRBJ2-5	TRBV7-9	ASSGWETQY
TRBJ1-5	TRBV5-6	ASSFDRGNQPQH
TRBJ2-4	TRBV19	ASSIVQAGGAKNIQY
TRBJ2-3	TRBV6-8	ASTNPGGGRGDTQY
TRBJ2-5	TRBV12-3/TRBV12-4	ATASVRQETQY
TRBJ1-2	TRBV6-5	ASSPGTAWNYGYT
TRBJ2-1	TRBV7-3	ASSRAGGSTEYNEQF
TRBJ2-1	TRBV27	ASSRAGLQSNEQF
TRBJ2-5	TRBV7-2	ASSLRLAGGEETQY